The TCR beta chain under discussion was sequenced for a study of blood T cell repertoires in COVID-19. Study-level background: COVID-19 samples from acute and convalescent phases originated in the United States, Italy and Spain.

In the original workflow: Reference gene primer amplification in the assay estimated nucleated cell counts. Sequencing used immunoSEQ multiplex PCR; TCRdb keeps in-frame clones, though not all of them. The D gene and trimming were derived from the DNA, and the V and J assignments and clone size from that table. The sample has around 310,000 clones, around 90% seen once. Seattle's enrolled individuals joined amid active infection and were then monitored longitudinally. This clonotype was obtained from a middle-aged woman with COVID-19, enrolled during active disease. Sequenced material: peripheral blood.

The CDR3 DNA is TGTGCCAGCAGTGAAGATCTAGCGGGAGGAGAGTTGAAAGAGACCCAGTACTTC. Amino acid sequence: CASSEDLAGGELKETQYF. The genes are TRBV2 and TRBJ2-5, with 11 bases aligning to TRBD2. CDR1 and CDR2 from the germline V gene are SNHLY and FYNNEI. The V gene end was trimmed by 1 base and the J gene end by 3 bases; junction bases not matched to a gene: 10. The CDR3 consists of 18 residues. Drawing the rest from reference TRBV2 and TRBJ2-5, the complete variable domain is EPEVTQTPSHQVTQMGQEVILRCVPISNHLYFYWYRQILGQKVEFLVSFYNNEISEKSEIFDDQFSVERPDGSNFTLKIRSTKLEDSAMYFCASSEDLAGGELKETQYFGPGTRLLVL.